The 25 T cell receptor beta chains reported below all come from one sample, sequenced in a study of graft-versus-host responses after intestinal transplantation. Sequencing used immunoSEQ multiplex PCR; TCRdb keeps in-frame clones, though not all of them. The sample carries 15,000 to 20,000 clones, over 70% recorded once. Sequenced here: PBMCs, sampled 110 days after intestinal transplant. All receptors come from a human patient who received an intestinal transplant, so some T cells may come from the graft donor.

V usage is TRBV6-1 and J usage is TRBJ1-4; 8 bases agree with TRBD1. This CDR3 region has 15 residues. Germline V lookup: CDR1 MNHNS, CDR2 SASEGT. After removal of 1 base from V and 2 bases from J, the junction contained 0 bases not matched to a gene. The CDR3 DNA follows: TGTGCCAGCAGTGAAGGGACAGGGACTAATGAAAAACTGTTTTTT. Translating it yields CASSEGTGTNEKLFF.

The rearrangement uses TRBV7-2 and TRBJ1-4; D gene ambiguous. Per germline, CDR1 SGHTA and CDR2 FQGNSA. The CDR3 sequence is 16 residues long. Trimming stripped 1 base from V and 3 bases from J, with 12 bases between. In nucleotides, the CDR3 is TGTGCCAGCAGCTTAGAGAAGGGCTTAGCTAATGAAAAACTGTTTTTT. It specifies CASSLEKGLANEKLFF.

The chain couples TRBV5-6 to TRBJ2-7; D gene uncertain. Trimming took 4 bases from V and 3 from J, leaving 20 bases between them. The CDR3 has 16 residues. CDR1 SGHDT and CDR2 YYEEEE come from the germline V gene. CDR3 sequence: CASSPSGWLFHYEQYF. CDR3 in DNA: TGTGCCAGCAGCCCATCCGGTTGGTTATTTCACTACGAGCAGTACTTC.

This chain uses TRBV6-5 with TRBJ2-7, with a tentative D call TRBD1 (5 bases). CDR3 length: 13 residues. Trimming took 7 bases from V and 2 from J, leaving 12 bases between them. The germline V gene has CDR1 MNHEY and CDR2 SVGAGI. CDR3 bases: TGTGCCAGCAAAGGTCCAGGGCCCTACGAGCAGTACTTC. Encoded protein: CASKGPGPYEQYF.

The rearrangement links TRBV9 to TRBJ1-1, with 7 bases lining up with TRBD1. CDR1 SGDLS and CDR2 YYNGEE come from the germline V gene. Germline trimming cut 1 base from V and 4 bases from J; bases unmatched to any gene: 4. CDR3 size: 14 residues. CDR3 sequence reads: CASSVSGGGTEAFF. In nucleotides, the CDR3 is TGTGCCAGCAGCGTATCAGGGGGGGGCACTGAAGCTTTCTTT. Together with reference TRBV9 and TRBJ1-1, the CDR3 gives the full variable domain: DSGVTQTPKHLITATGQRVTLRCSPRSGDLSVYWYQQSLDQGLQFLIQYYNGEERAKGNILERFSAQQFPDLHSELNLSSLELGDSALYFCASSVSGGGTEAFFGQGTRLTVV.

The chain uses TRBV7-9 and TRBJ1-5; no reliable D call. V lost 0 bases, J lost 0 bases, and 3 bases lay in between. This CDR3 has 14 amino acids. The germline CDR1 and CDR2 sequences are SEHNR and FQNEAQ (reference sequence). This chain's CDR3 is CASSLADSNQPQHF. The CDR3 DNA follows: TGTGCCAGCAGCTTAGCGGATAGCAATCAGCCCCAGCATTTT. The full variable domain, in which reference TRBV7-9 and TRBJ1-5 provide the parts outside the CDR3, is DTGVSQNPRHKITKRGQNVTFRCDPISEHNRLYWYRQTLGQGPEFLTYFQNEAQLEKSRLLSDRFSAERPKGSFSTLEIQRTEQGDSAMYLCASSLADSNQPQHFGDGTRLSIL.

V usage is TRBV6-1 and J usage is TRBJ1-5, with 8 bases aligning to TRBD1. CDR3 length equals 13 residues. J lost 7 bases, V lost 6 bases, and 5 bases had no gene match. CDR1 and CDR2 from the germline V gene are MNHNS and SASEGT. CDR3 amino acids: CASSRGQDQPQHF. CDR3 nucleotide sequence: TGTGCCAGCAGCAGGGGACAGGACCAGCCCCAGCATTTT.

V gene TRBV7-3 combines with J gene TRBJ2-2, with TRBD1 as a possible D gene (5 bases). The length of the CDR3 is 13 residues. Germline V gene sequence: CDR1 SGHTA, CDR2 FQGTGA. Trimming removed 4 bases at V and 5 bases at J, with 8 bases between. CDR3 DNA sequence: TGTGCCAGCAGCTCTCGACAGACCGGGGAGCTGTTTTTT. This sequence encodes CASSSRQTGELFF.

The chain employs TRBV27 and TRBJ2-7, with 8 bases that match TRBD2. The CDR3 has 14 amino acids. J lost 3 bases, V lost 5 bases, and 6 bases had no gene match. In germline, CDR1 is MNHEY, CDR2 SMNVEV (reference sequence). This chain's CDR3 is CASSGSGSGYEQYF. The CDR3 nucleotides read TGTGCCAGCAGTGGAAGCGGGAGTGGCTACGAGCAGTACTTC.

The rearrangement uses TRBV4-1 and TRBJ2-1, with a possible D match to TRBD2 (5 bases). The V gene's germline CDR1 is MGHRA and CDR2 YSYEKL. Deletions cut 0 bases from V and 4 bases from J, with 10 bases between. This CDR3 is built from 15 residues. CDR3 amino acids: CASSQEEAVYNEQFF. The CDR3 DNA reads TGCGCCAGCAGCCAAGAAGAAGCGGTATACAATGAGCAGTTCTTC.

The chain has TRBV4-1 and TRBJ2-7; 8 bases agree with TRBD1. Trimming cost V 1 base and J 3 bases; bases outside gene matches: 8. This CDR3 is built from 16 residues. The germline CDR1 and CDR2 sequences are MGHRA and YSYEKL. In DNA, the CDR3 is TGCGCCAGCAGCCAAGGCCCGGGACAGGCGTTCTACGAGCAGTACTTC. Protein product: CASSQGPGQAFYEQYF.

The gene calls are TRBV6-6 and TRBJ1-6; D possibly corresponds to TRBD1 (5 bases). The germline CDR1 and CDR2 sequences are MNHNY and SVGAGI (reference sequence). There are 13 residues in the CDR3. Trimming shortened V by 2 bases and J by 13 bases, and 12 bases separated the two germline ends. CDR3 protein: CASSYPGTPPLHF. CDR3 DNA sequence: TGTGCCAGCAGTTACCCCGGGACCCCTCCCCTCCACTTT.

The chain is built from TRBV5-6 and TRBJ2-5; 7 positions agree with TRBD2. The DNA end favors TRBJ2-7, so the J call may be wrong. Germline CDR1 is SGHDT and CDR2 is YYEEEE. This CDR3 is 19 amino acids long. In DNA form, the CDR3 reads TGTGCCAGCAGCCCTTACTGCTCGGAGGGAGGGATTCTCCCCTACGAGCAGTACTTC. Amino acids: CASSPYCSEGGILPYEQYF.

The genes are TRBV6-5 and TRBJ1-1; 7 bases are a match to TRBD1. The junction had 5 bases not matched to a gene; V was cut back by 3 bases and J by 4 bases. Germline lookup yields CDR1 MNHEY and CDR2 SVGAGI. The CDR3 length is 14 residues. CDR3 DNA: TGTGCCAGCAGTTATACAGGGGTTCCCACTGAAGCTTTCTTT. This gives the protein CASSYTGVPTEAFF.

This clone appeared a single time. As DNA, the CDR3 is TGTGCCAGCAGCCCATTCGACAGCCCTCAAGAGACCCAGTACTTC. Translating it yields CASSPFDSPQETQYF. The V and J genes are TRBV21-1 and TRBJ2-5; TRBD1 is the table's D call and was not checked against the DNA. TRBV21-1 is given as a pseudogene. CDR3 length: 15 residues.

The gene calls are TRBV18 and TRBJ2-7; 7 nucleotides line up with TRBD2. V was pared by 1 base and J by 3 bases, with 6 bases of the junction left unmatched. The V gene's germline CDR1 is KGHSH and CDR2 LQKENI. The CDR3 is 15 residues long. This CDR3 is CASSPLRGGDYEQYF. The CDR3 coding sequence is TGTGCCAGCTCACCACTACGGGGAGGGGACTACGAGCAGTACTTC.

The chain couples TRBV6-5 to TRBJ2-7; 9 positions match TRBD1. Germline V gene lookup returns CDR1 MNHEY and CDR2 SVGAGI. This CDR3 is 14 amino acids long. The V segment lost 2 bases and the J segment 4 bases; nucleotides outside the gene matches: 3. In DNA form, the CDR3 reads TGTGCCAGCAGTTACGCGGGACAGGGTTACGAGCAGTACTTC. Protein sequence: CASSYAGQGYEQYF.

The chain has TRBV11-2 and TRBJ1-2; TRBD1 matches at 10 bases. CDR3 length: 16 residues. The germline V gene has CDR1 SGHAT and CDR2 FQNNGV. The V segment lost 1 base and the J segment 5 bases; nucleotides outside the gene matches: 7. Here the CDR3 reads CASSLVNRQGAYGYTF. Written as DNA, the CDR3 is TGTGCCAGCAGCTTAGTTAATCGACAGGGGGCATATGGCTACACCTTC.

This clone showed up just a few times. Only one base separates this from a far larger clonotype, so it likely reflects a read error. The chain recombines TRBV7-8 with TRBJ1-2; 10 positions match TRBD1. CDR3 length: 15 residues. Per germline, CDR1 SGHVS and CDR2 FQNEAQ. The CDR3 sequence is CASCLAGTGVYGYTF. The CDR3 nucleotides read TGTGCCAGCTGCTTAGCCGGGACAGGGGTCTATGGCTACACCTTC.

The V and J genes are TRBV2 and TRBJ2-7; D perhaps matches TRBD1 (5 bases). Germline lookup yields CDR1 SNHLY and CDR2 FYNNEI. Between the trimmed V and J ends, which lost 2 bases and 3 bases, there was a span of 5 bases. The CDR3 covers 12 residues. CDR3 nucleotide sequence: TGTGCCAGCAGTGAACAGGGCTACGAGCAGTACTTC. Protein product: CASSEQGYEQYF.

CDR3 residues: CASSSWTGSSGNTIYF. The CDR3 region has the DNA TGTGCCAGCAGCAGCTGGACAGGTAGCTCTGGAAACACCATATATTTT. This chain uses TRBV28 with TRBJ1-3, with TRBD1 matching 7 bases. The CDR3 covers 16 residues. With 6 bases clipped from V and 0 bases from J, the junction kept 8 bases outside the gene matches. The germline V gene encodes CDR1 MDHEN and CDR2 SYDVKM.

The genes are TRBV4-1 and TRBJ2-7; D might be TRBD1 (5 bases). The germline V gene encodes CDR1 MGHRA and CDR2 YSYEKL. V was pared by 4 bases and J by 7 bases, with 14 bases between. There are 13 residues in the CDR3. The CDR3 DNA follows: TGCGCCAGCAGCCCGTCCAAGGGGTGGGAGCAGTACTTC. Protein product: CASSPSKGWEQYF.

J is TRBJ1-1 and V is TRBV4-3, with D unclear. From germline, CDR1 is LGHNA and CDR2 YSLEER. Trimming took off 0 bases at V and 4 bases at J, with 9 bases between the two ends. The CDR3 loop spans 14 amino acids. In DNA, the CDR3 is TGCGCCAGCAGCCAAGATGAAATCGGCACTGAAGCTTTCTTT. It specifies CASSQDEIGTEAFF.

J is TRBJ2-1 and V is TRBV6-5, with 11 nucleotides matching TRBD1. The CDR3 runs 15 residues. V gave up 6 bases and J gave up 7 bases; unmatched junction bases: 8. From germline, CDR1 is MNHEY and CDR2 SVGAGI. The CDR3 loop is CASRPGQGAGNEQFF. The CDR3 nucleotides are TGTGCCAGCAGGCCCGGACAGGGGGCGGGTAATGAGCAGTTCTTC.

V gene TRBV6-5 combines with J gene TRBJ1-5; no firm D call. The CDR3 has 15 residues. Trimming took off 0 bases at V and 1 base at J, with 7 bases between the two ends. The germline V gene has CDR1 MNHEY and CDR2 SVGAGI. The CDR3 here is CASSYSGGSNQPQHF. The CDR3 DNA sequence: TGTGCCAGCAGTTACTCCGGAGGGAGCAATCAGCCCCAGCATTTT.